This TCR beta chain was captured in a study of T cells after yellow fever vaccination. This clonotype has at least ten counts. CDR1 LGHNA and CDR2 YSLEER come from the germline V gene. This CDR3 contains 17 residues. The ends were cut back, 0 bases at V and 1 base at J, with 14 bases in the middle. Each CDR3 protein gets one entry after TCRdb re-called the 5' RACE reads with MiXCR. The table includes roughly 120,000 distinct CDR3 sequences, 8% to 9.5% detected once. This chain links TRBV4-3 with TRBJ2-3; D may correspond to TRBD1 or TRBD2 (5 bases each). The receptor was isolated from a man younger than 45 who received the YFV17D yellow fever vaccine. The starting material was CD8+ T cells sorted from PBMCs, obtained 45 days after the yellow fever booster vaccination. In DNA, the CDR3 is TGCGCCAGCAGCCAAGAATGGGGTGGGACGGGCACAGATACGCAGTATTTT. Its translation: CASSQEWGGTGTDTQYF.